This T cell receptor (beta chain) came from a study of T cell changes during pregnancy in multiple sclerosis. Libraries were prepared by immunoSEQ multiplex PCR; TCRdb keeps only in-frame clonotypes and omits some of them. The sample lists about 36,000 clones, approximately 89% occurring once. This CDR3 region has 13 residues. CDR1 is MNHEY and CDR2 is SVGAGI in the germline V gene. Trimming pared 7 bases from V and 6 bases from J, leaving 15 bases between. The rearrangement links TRBV6-5 to TRBJ1-2; D is uncertain. Here the sequenced sample was CD8+ T cells from peripheral blood mononuclear cells, taken in the third trimester of pregnancy. This sequence was found in a female donor with multiple sclerosis, enrolled in a pregnancy study. CDR3 sequence: CASTQNGRDGYTF. As DNA, the CDR3 is TGTGCCAGCACTCAGAACGGGAGAGATGGCTACACCTTC.